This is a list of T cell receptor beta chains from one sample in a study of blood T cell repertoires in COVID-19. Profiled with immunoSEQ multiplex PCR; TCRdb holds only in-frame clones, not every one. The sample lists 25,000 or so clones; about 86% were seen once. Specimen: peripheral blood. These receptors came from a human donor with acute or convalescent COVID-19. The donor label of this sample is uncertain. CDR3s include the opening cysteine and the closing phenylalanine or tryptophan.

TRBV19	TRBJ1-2	CASSPQGRDYGYTF
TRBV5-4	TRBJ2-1	CASSLLRGGSYNEQFF
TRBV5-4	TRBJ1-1	CASSLEGVGEAFF
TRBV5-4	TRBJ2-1	CASSLSLAGGRNEQFF
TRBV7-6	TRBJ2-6	CASSLVAKTGGRNSGANVLTF
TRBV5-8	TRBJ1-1	CASSRPGGNTEAFF
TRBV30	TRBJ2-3	CAWSFGGLRTDTQYF
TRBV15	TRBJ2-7	CATSREVDRAGSEQYF
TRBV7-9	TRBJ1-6	CASSLTDTNNSPLHF
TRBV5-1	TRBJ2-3	CASSLDRGTDTQYF
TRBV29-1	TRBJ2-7	CSVRQGSNEQYF
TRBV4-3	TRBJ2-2	CASSPGQGTGELFF
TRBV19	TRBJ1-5	CASSMGRHQPQHF
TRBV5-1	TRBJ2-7	CASSLGWTGERSEQYF
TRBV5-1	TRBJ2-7	CASSSLVSSGSYEQYF
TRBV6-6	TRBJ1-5	CASSYSGPDQPQHF
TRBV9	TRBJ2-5	CASSVDTGGGETQYF
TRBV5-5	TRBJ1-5	CASSWTDYSNQPQHF
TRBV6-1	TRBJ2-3	CASSEAVVGRYNF
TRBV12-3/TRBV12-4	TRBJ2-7	CASSSPPSGEYF
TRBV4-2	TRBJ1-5	CASSQDIDQPQHF
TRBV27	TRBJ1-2	CASSLTAAEGYTF
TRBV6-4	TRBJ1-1	CASSDNQGAAEAFF
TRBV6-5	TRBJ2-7	CASSYSASGPYEQYF
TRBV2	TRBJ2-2	CASSVGGRVTGELFF
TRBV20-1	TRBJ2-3	CSASAASGGANTQYF
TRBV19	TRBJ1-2	CASSEPGQGAVWGGYTF
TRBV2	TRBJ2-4	CASSVQGGYENIQYF
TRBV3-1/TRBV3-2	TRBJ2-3	CASSQGQGADTQYF
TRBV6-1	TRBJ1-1	CASSEQGINTEAFF
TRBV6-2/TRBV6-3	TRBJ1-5	CASSKTGGYQPQHF